One sample yielded the 2 T cell receptor beta chains listed below, sequenced in a study of cytomegalovirus exposure and HLA in healthy donors. The PCR made use of 60 Vbeta and 13 Jbeta primers. The method was immunoSEQ multiplex PCR; TCRdb's version includes in-frame clones alone and lacks a portion of them. Of more than 85,000 clones in the sample, approximately 80% were seen once. Sequenced sample: PBMCs. The receptors were sampled from a female donor in good health and CMV-seropositive.

The chain uses TRBV18 and TRBJ2-3; 10 bases are a match to TRBD2. Germline CDR1 and CDR2: KGHSH and LQKENI. CDR3 length: 18 residues. J was trimmed by 4 bases and V by 3 bases; bases with no gene match: 13. This CDR3 reads CASSPPNLSGRGPDTQYF. The CDR3 nucleotides are TGTGCCAGCTCACCGCCGAACCTGAGCGGGAGGGGCCCAGATACGCAGTATTTT.

The chain couples TRBV10-3 to TRBJ1-1, with TRBD1 matching 7 bases. The V gene's germline CDR1 is ENHRY and CDR2 SYGVKD. V lost 6 bases, J lost 5 bases, and 9 bases stayed unmatched. The CDR3 has 14 amino acids. CDR3 amino acids: CAIRATGERTEAFF. The CDR3 DNA sequence: TGTGCCATCAGGGCCACAGGGGAGAGAACTGAAGCTTTCTTT.